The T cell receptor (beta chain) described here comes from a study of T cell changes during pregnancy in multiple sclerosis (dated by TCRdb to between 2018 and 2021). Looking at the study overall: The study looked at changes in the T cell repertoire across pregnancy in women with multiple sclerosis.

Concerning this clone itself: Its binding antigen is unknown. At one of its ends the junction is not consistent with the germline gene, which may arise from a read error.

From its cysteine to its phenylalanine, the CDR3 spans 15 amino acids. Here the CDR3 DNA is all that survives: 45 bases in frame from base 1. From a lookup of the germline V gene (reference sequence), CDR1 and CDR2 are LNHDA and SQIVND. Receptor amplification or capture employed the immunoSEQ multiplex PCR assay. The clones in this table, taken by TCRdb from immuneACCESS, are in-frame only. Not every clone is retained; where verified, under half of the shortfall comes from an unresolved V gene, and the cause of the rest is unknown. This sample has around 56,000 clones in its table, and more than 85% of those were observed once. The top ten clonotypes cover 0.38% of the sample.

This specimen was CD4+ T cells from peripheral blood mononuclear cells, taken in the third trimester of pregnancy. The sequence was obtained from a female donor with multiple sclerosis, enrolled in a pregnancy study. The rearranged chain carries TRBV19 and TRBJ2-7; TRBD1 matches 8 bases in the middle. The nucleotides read TGTGCCAGTAGTATGGATGGGGCAGGGGGCGGTTTAAGGAACTTC. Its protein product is CASSMDGAGGGLRNF.